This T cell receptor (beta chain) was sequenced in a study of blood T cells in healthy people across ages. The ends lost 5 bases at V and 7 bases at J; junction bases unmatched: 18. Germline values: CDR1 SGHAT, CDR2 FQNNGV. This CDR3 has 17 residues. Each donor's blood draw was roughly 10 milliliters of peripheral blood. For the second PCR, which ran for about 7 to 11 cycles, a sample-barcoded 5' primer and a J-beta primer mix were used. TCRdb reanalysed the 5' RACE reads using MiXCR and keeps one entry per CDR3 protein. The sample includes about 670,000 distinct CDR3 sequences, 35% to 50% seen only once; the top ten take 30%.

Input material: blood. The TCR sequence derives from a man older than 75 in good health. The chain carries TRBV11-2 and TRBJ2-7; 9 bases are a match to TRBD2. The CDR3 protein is CASSRRGATSGVGEQYF. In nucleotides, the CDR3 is TGTGCCAGCAGCCGACGGGGGGCGACTAGCGGCGTTGGAGAGCAGTACTTC.